This passage covers 20 T cell receptor beta chains from one sample sequenced in a study of T-cell reconstitution after alpha-beta-depleted transplantation in children. Unique molecular identifiers were incorporated during preparation of the TCRbeta library. TCRdb redid the calling of the PCR reads with MiXCR, one entry per CDR3 protein. The table records around 410,000 distinct CDR3 sequences, about 11% of them present only once. The sequences come from PBMCs from the stem cell graft donor, collected from the stem cell graft. The receptors here all came from a human donor who donated a stem cell graft to a child with acute myeloid leukemia.

The V call is TRBV10-3, the J call TRBJ1-5; TRBD1 matches at 7 bases. The germline V gene encodes CDR1 ENHRY and CDR2 SYGVKD. The CDR3 is 13 amino acids. With 6 bases clipped from V and 5 bases from J, the junction kept 4 bases outside the gene matches. The CDR3 DNA sequence: TGTGCCATCAGGGGGGACAGTTATCAGCCCCAGCATTTT. It is translated as CAIRGDSYQPQHF.

J is TRBJ2-7 and V is TRBV7-9; a weak D match, TRBD2 (6 bases). Germline values: CDR1 SEHNR, CDR2 FQNEAQ (reference sequence). The CDR3 is 16 residues long. Trimming stripped 4 bases from V and 3 bases from J, with 19 bases between. The CDR3 DNA reads TGTGCCAGCAGCTCCAATCTAGGGGACGGGGGCTACGAGCAGTACTTC. Protein: CASSSNLGDGGYEQYF.

This clonotype was recorded a few times. The chain recombines TRBV29-1 with TRBJ1-1, with TRBD1 identical over 10 bases. Germline V gene data show CDR1 as SQVTM and CDR2 as ANQGSEA. This CDR3 region has 13 residues. V trimming: 7 bases; J trimming: 5 bases; junction bases outside the gene matches: 7. CDR3 sequence: CSAPGQGLTEAFF. CDR3 DNA sequence: TGCAGCGCCCCGGGACAGGGGTTAACTGAAGCTTTCTTT.

Ten or more counts support this clonotype. The chain employs TRBV5-1 and TRBJ2-1, with a weak D call TRBD1 (6 bases). The CDR3 runs 12 residues. V was cut by 4 bases and J by 8 bases, with 10 bases left in between. The germline CDR1 and CDR2 sequences are SGHRS and YFSETQ. CDR3 protein: CASSNTGYEQFF. For the CDR3, the DNA is TGCGCCAGCAGCAATACAGGGTATGAGCAGTTCTTC.

This clonotype has only a few counts. The chain joins TRBV16 to TRBJ2-3; D possibly corresponds to TRBD1 (6 bases). V shed 7 bases and J shed 2 bases, with 19 bases lying between them. Looked up from germline, CDR1 is KGHSY and CDR2 is FQNENV. CDR3 length: 16 residues. The CDR3 DNA reads TGTGCCAGCAACCTTCTTGTGGACAGCAACACAGATACGCAGTATTTT. The encoded protein is CASNLLVDSNTDTQYF.

This clonotype occurred a few times. The CDR3 DNA reads TGCGCCAGCAGCCAAGAAGGGGGGGGGAGCCCTTACAATGAGCAGTTCTTC. Translated: CASSQEGGGSPYNEQFF. V and J are TRBV4-3 and TRBJ2-1; possibly TRBD2 for D (7 bases). CDR1 is LGHNA and CDR2 is YSLEER in the germline V gene. The CDR3 sequence is 17 residues long. Trimming shortened V by 0 bases and J by 4 bases, and 16 bases separated the two germline ends.

This chain uses TRBV5-1 with TRBJ2-3; 8 nucleotides agree with TRBD2. The length of the CDR3 is 15 residues. Germline assignment: CDR1 SGHRS and CDR2 YFSETQ. The V gene end was trimmed by 0 bases and the J gene end by 6 bases; junction bases not matched to a gene: 6. DNA for the CDR3: TGCGCCAGCAGCTTGGACGGGACTAGTGGGGATACGCAGTATTTT. Amino acid sequence: CASSLDGTSGDTQYF.

V is TRBV12-3 or TRBV12-4 and J is TRBJ2-1; D is undetermined. Between the trimmed V and J ends, which lost 7 bases and 3 bases, there was a span of 7 bases. The CDR3 has 12 residues. Written as DNA, the CDR3 is TGTGCCAGCACCGAACTCTACAATGAGCAGTTCTTC. Translating it yields CASTELYNEQFF.

The V and J genes are TRBV29-1 and TRBJ2-2; a weak D match, TRBD2 (5 bases). The CDR3 loop spans 15 amino acids. The V end lost 8 bases, the J end lost 8 bases, and 24 bases lay between the germline ends. CDR1 is SQVTM and CDR2 is ANQGSEA in the germline V gene. CDR3 DNA: TGCAGCATAAGACAAGGGAGTAGCGATTCGGGGGAGCTGTTTTTT. This sequence encodes CSIRQGSSDSGELFF.

This clonotype was counted at least ten times. This chain joins TRBV29-1 and TRBJ2-5; possibly TRBD1 for D (7 bases). Trimming pared 7 bases from V and 5 bases from J, leaving 14 bases between. Germline loops: CDR1 SQVTM, CDR2 ANQGSEA. The CDR3 sequence is 12 residues long. The CDR3 is CSASTGRETQYF. CDR3 DNA: TGCAGCGCCTCGACAGGGAGGGAGACCCAGTACTTC.

This clonotype was observed a single time. The rearrangement uses TRBV6-1 and TRBJ2-2; tentatively, D is TRBD2 (5 bases). The germline V and J ends were trimmed by 6 bases and 5 bases, with 16 bases remaining between them. The CDR3 sequence is 15 residues long. Germline assignment: CDR1 MNHNS and CDR2 SASEGT. The CDR3 sequence: CASRGGERRTGELFF. Written as DNA, the CDR3 is TGTGCCAGCAGGGGTGGGGAAAGGAGGACCGGGGAGCTGTTTTTT.

V is TRBV20-1 and J is TRBJ1-4, with D uncertain. CDR3 length: 13 amino acids. Germline CDR1 DFQATT, CDR2 SNEGSKA (reference sequence). The ends were cut back, 6 bases at V and 7 bases at J, with 15 bases in the middle. The chain's CDR3 is CSAETIGAEKLFF. The CDR3, as DNA: TGCAGTGCGGAGACAATCGGTGCTGAAAAACTGTTTTTT.

This clonotype appeared a few times. The J gene is TRBJ2-5, the V gene TRBV20-1; maybe TRBD2 (6 bases). V was pared by 2 bases and J by 5 bases, with 21 bases between. The CDR3 is 16 residues long. Germline V gene data show CDR1 as DFQATT and CDR2 as SNEGSKA (reference sequence). The CDR3 here is CSARTTGGRGWETQYF. The CDR3 region has the DNA TGCAGTGCTAGAACAACCGGCGGTCGGGGGTGGGAGACCCAGTACTTC.

This clonotype has at least ten counts. This chain joins TRBV5-5 and TRBJ2-2; D unresolved. There are 14 residues in the CDR3. Between the trimmed V and J ends, which lost 0 bases and 2 bases, there was a span of 5 bases. CDR1 is SGHKS, CDR2 YYEKEE, per germline (reference sequence). CDR3 in amino acids: CASSLVINTGELFF. CDR3 DNA: TGTGCCAGCAGCTTGGTCATAAACACCGGGGAGCTGTTTTTT. Full variable domain (rest looked up from reference TRBV5-5 and TRBJ2-2): DAGVTQSPTHLIKTRGQQVTLRCSPISGHKSVSWYQQVLGQGPQFIFQYYEKEERGRGNFPDRFSARQFPNYSSELNVNALLLGDSALYLCASSLVINTGELFFGEGSRLTVL.

The sample holds a few counts of this clonotype. The gene calls are TRBV6-5 and TRBJ2-7, with 9 bases fitting TRBD2. Germline CDR1 is MNHEY and CDR2 is SVGAGI. The CDR3 loop spans 15 amino acids. With 6 bases clipped from V and 4 bases from J, the junction kept 10 bases outside the gene matches. CDR3 sequence reads: CASRTPLAGTYEQYF. The DNA of the CDR3 is TGTGCCAGCAGAACTCCGCTAGCGGGGACTTACGAGCAGTACTTC.

A few counts support this clonotype. The V and J genes are TRBV11-2 and TRBJ2-5; 10 nucleotides align to TRBD2. Trimming took 1 base from V and 5 from J; bases not matched to a gene: 10. CDR3 length equals 17 residues. Germline loops: CDR1 SGHAT, CDR2 FQNNGV. CDR3 sequence: CASSLGSSGGSMETQYF. The CDR3 nucleotides read TGTGCCAGCAGCTTAGGGTCTAGCGGGGGTTCGATGGAGACCCAGTACTTC.

This sequence joins TRBV6-5 and TRBJ2-6; no firm D call. Between the trimmed V and J ends, which lost 2 bases and 2 bases, there was a span of 13 bases. CDR3 length: 17 amino acids. Germline CDR1 and CDR2: MNHEY and SVGAGI. CDR3 residues: CASSYGVGPAGANVLTF. The CDR3 nucleotides read TGTGCCAGCAGTTACGGCGTAGGCCCCGCTGGGGCCAACGTCCTGACTTTC.

This clonotype came up a few times. The rearrangement uses TRBV27 and TRBJ1-1; D possibly corresponds to TRBD1 (6 bases). V was shortened by 2 bases and J by 5 bases, with 15 bases between the two germline ends. The V gene's germline CDR1 is MNHEY and CDR2 SMNVEV (reference sequence). CDR3 length: 15 residues. Written as DNA, the CDR3 is TGTGCCAGCAGTTTAAGTCCCACAGGGAATACTGAAGCTTTCTTT. It translates to CASSLSPTGNTEAFF.

This clonotype was seen many times. The CDR3 spells CASSLPEGSGEPYEQYF. The CDR3 nucleotides read TGTGCCAGCAGCCTCCCGGAGGGTAGCGGGGAACCCTACGAGCAGTACTTC. The chain joins TRBV7-2 to TRBJ2-7, with 8 bases fitting TRBD2. Germline V gene lookup returns CDR1 SGHTA and CDR2 FQGNSA. V was clipped by 5 bases and J by 2 bases; unmatched bases: 14. The CDR3 totals 17 residues.

V usage is TRBV20-1 and J usage is TRBJ2-5; 11 positions match TRBD1. CDR3 length: 17 residues. CDR1 DFQATT and CDR2 SNEGSKA come from the germline V gene (reference sequence). Trimming at V came to 2 bases and at J to 1 base, leaving 9 bases not matched to a gene. CDR3 protein: CSARRAPGQGGQETQYF. As DNA, the CDR3 is TGCAGTGCTAGAAGGGCCCCGGGACAGGGGGGCCAAGAGACCCAGTACTTC.